One T cell receptor beta chain is described in this entry. This record comes from a study of PD-1 and CTLA-4 blockade in melanoma. Only in-frame clones appear in the TCRdb table, and some are missing; sequencing was by immunoSEQ multiplex PCR. This sample has 15,000 to 20,000 clones; approximately 63% occur once, and the top ten carry 14%. The CDR3 covers 17 residues. The germline V gene encodes CDR1 SGDLS and CDR2 YYNGEE. The ends lost 2 bases at V and 2 bases at J; junction bases unmatched: 9. The TCR sequence derives from a human donor with melanoma. The input for sequencing was CD8+ T cells from peripheral blood, taken from a patient given anti-PD-1 treatment. This chain uses TRBV9 with TRBJ2-2; 7 positions agree with TRBD1. CDR3 sequence: CASSVPKTGINTGELFF. DNA for the CDR3: TGTGCCAGCAGCGTCCCAAAGACAGGGATAAACACCGGGGAGCTGTTTTTT.